This TCR beta chain was sequenced for a study of shared T cell receptors in the human thymus. Profiled with immunoSEQ multiplex PCR; TCRdb holds only in-frame clones, not every one. Among about 710,000 clones, 80% to 90% were seen once, and the ten largest hold about 0.0094%. This CDR3 is 14 amino acids long. The germline V gene has CDR1 SGHTA and CDR2 FQGNSA. The V gene lost 6 bases and the J gene lost 6 bases, with 18 bases spanning the gap. These data are also associated with another study on human thymus T cells. That study reports: Unrelated individuals reportedly shared highly overlapping thymic TCR repertoires.

The chain couples TRBV7-2 to TRBJ2-7; D call uncertain. Sample: thymocytes. This clonotype was sampled from a boy in the first two years of life with a congenital heart defect. CDR3 protein: CASSPPGPIGEQYF. As DNA, the CDR3 is TGTGCCAGCAGTCCTCCGGGTCCTATCGGCGAGCAGTACTTC.